The 29 T cell receptor beta chains below were found in one sample sequenced in a study of cytomegalovirus exposure and HLA in healthy donors. It was with 60 Vbeta and 13 Jbeta primers that the PCR ran. The table came from immunoSEQ multiplex PCR; TCRdb's copy has only in-frame clones and leaves some out. The sample lists more than 200,000 clones; 70% were seen once. The sequenced sample was PBMCs. The source is a man aged 35 to 55 in good health and CMV-seropositive.

This clone was counted a few times. The rearrangement joins TRBV2 to TRBJ2-3; 9 bases fit TRBD2. This CDR3 spans 13 amino acids. Trimming at V came to 10 bases and at J to 6 bases, leaving 8 bases not matched to a gene. CDR1 and CDR2 from the germline V gene are SNHLY and FYNNEI. In nucleotides, the CDR3 is TGTGCCAACCTGGGGACTAGCCACGATACGCAGTATTTT. This gives the protein CANLGTSHDTQYF.

This clone was seen a handful of times. The J gene is TRBJ2-7, the V gene TRBV6-5; 9 positions match TRBD2. Germline V gene sequence: CDR1 MNHEY, CDR2 SVGAGI. V dropped 2 bases and J dropped 2; count of bases not matched to a gene: 4. CDR3 length: 15 residues. The CDR3 sequence: CASSYEGGGAYEQYF. The CDR3 nucleotides are TGTGCCAGCAGTTACGAGGGCGGGGGGGCCTACGAGCAGTACTTC.

This chain connects TRBV5-1 to TRBJ1-2, with no clear D. From germline, CDR1 is SGHRS and CDR2 YFSETQ. Trimming removed 0 bases from V and 7 bases from J, with 16 bases in between. CDR3 size: 15 residues. CDR3 sequence reads: CASSLGGSKRGGYTF. In DNA, the CDR3 is TGCGCCAGCAGCTTGGGTGGCAGCAAACGGGGTGGCTACACCTTC.

This clone was observed a single time. The chain combines TRBV5-6 with TRBJ1-2, with TRBD1 matching over 8 bases. CDR1 is SGHDT and CDR2 is YYEEEE in the germline V gene. Trimming took 1 base from V and 4 from J; bases not matched to a gene: 15. The CDR3 extends over 18 amino acids. The CDR3 DNA reads TGTGCCAGCAGCTTGTCTTATGCCGGGACAGGAGTCACCTATGGCTACACCTTC. This encodes CASSLSYAGTGVTYGYTF.

This clone was observed a handful of times. Other DNA sequences of this sample code for an identical CDR3. V is TRBV19 and J is TRBJ1-1; D not certain. The V gene's germline CDR1 is LNHDA and CDR2 SQIVND (reference sequence). This CDR3 region has 13 residues. V shed 3 bases and J shed 1 base, with 6 bases lying between them. The CDR3 region has the DNA TGTGCCAGTAGTATCAGGCAGAACACTGAAGCTTTCTTT. Its translation is CASSIRQNTEAFF. Full variable domain (outside the CDR3, taken from reference TRBV19 and TRBJ1-1): DGGITQSPKYLFRKEGQNVTLSCEQNLNHDAMYWYRQDPGQGLRLIYYSQIVNDFQKGDIAEGYSVSREKKESFPLTVTSAQKNPTAFYLCASSIRQNTEAFFGQGTRLTVV.

The chain links TRBV10-3 to TRBJ1-2, with D maybe TRBD1 (5 bases). There are 13 residues in the CDR3. Trimming took off 3 bases at V and 6 bases at J, with 11 bases between the two ends. The germline V gene encodes CDR1 ENHRY and CDR2 SYGVKD. The CDR3 reads CAISELGVHGYTF. The CDR3 nucleotides read TGTGCCATCAGTGAATTAGGGGTCCATGGCTACACCTTC.

CDR3 region: CASRPGVGLGYGYTF. Here the CDR3 DNA reads TGTGCCAGCAGGCCAGGTGTGGGCTTAGGCTATGGCTACACCTTC. The chain employs TRBV27 and TRBJ1-2; D gene uncertain. There are 15 residues in the CDR3. V was trimmed by 6 bases and J by 4 bases, leaving 18 bases between them. Germline loops: CDR1 MNHEY, CDR2 SMNVEV (reference sequence).

This chain uses TRBV23-1 with TRBJ2-1; 9 nucleotides match TRBD1. TRBV23-1 carries the ORF label, with uncertain function. There are 15 residues in the CDR3. Trimming removed 8 bases from V and 5 bases from J; junction bases left unmatched: 10. CDR3: CASGVPGQGNNEQFF. The CDR3 DNA reads as TGCGCCAGCGGGGTTCCGGGACAGGGCAACAATGAGCAGTTCTTC.

This clone came up a few times. J is TRBJ2-7 and V is TRBV19, with 9 nucleotides matching TRBD1. Germline V CDR1 and CDR2: LNHDA, SQIVND (reference sequence). Trimming cost V 5 bases and J 5 bases; bases outside gene matches: 4. The CDR3 contains 13 residues. CDR3 in amino acids: CASSGTGYDEQYF. CDR3 sequence (DNA): TGTGCCAGTAGTGGGACAGGGTATGACGAGCAGTACTTC. Complete variable domain (other parts from reference TRBV19 and TRBJ2-7): DGGITQSPKYLFRKEGQNVTLSCEQNLNHDAMYWYRQDPGQGLRLIYYSQIVNDFQKGDIAEGYSVSREKKESFPLTVTSAQKNPTAFYLCASSGTGYDEQYFGPGTRLTVT.

This clone was seen more than once but under ten times. The chain uses TRBV29-1 and TRBJ1-4, with 8 bases that match TRBD1. The germline V gene has CDR1 SQVTM and CDR2 ANQGSEA. The length of the CDR3 is 13 residues. The V gene end was trimmed by 4 bases and the J gene end by 8 bases; junction bases not matched to a gene: 6. As DNA, the CDR3 is TGCAGCGTTGGGACAGGGATGAGCGAAAAACTGTTTTTT. The encoded protein is CSVGTGMSEKLFF. Full variable domain (rest looked up from reference TRBV29-1 and TRBJ1-4): SAVISQKPSRDICQRGTSLTIQCQVDSQVTMMFWYRQQPGQSLTLIATANQGSEATYESGFVIDKFPISRPNLTFSTLTVSNMSPEDSSIYLCSVGTGMSEKLFFGSGTQLSVL.

This clone was observed a handful of times. The gene calls are TRBV5-1 and TRBJ2-7; the match to TRBD1 covers 11 bases. Germline CDR1 SGHRS, CDR2 YFSETQ. The CDR3 consists of 15 residues. The junction had 8 bases not matched to a gene; V was cut back by 4 bases and J by 5 bases. DNA for the CDR3: TGCGCCAGCAGCCCTGGACAGGGGGCATATCACGAGCAGTACTTC. This sequence encodes CASSPGQGAYHEQYF.

The rearrangement joins TRBV7-6 to TRBJ2-1; perhaps TRBD2 as D (7 bases). Germline values: CDR1 SGHVS, CDR2 FNYEAQ. V was trimmed by 0 bases and J by 6 bases, leaving 15 bases between them. This CDR3 region has 16 residues. CDR3 amino acids: CASSLAGRGRPNEQFF. In DNA, the CDR3 is TGTGCCAGCAGCTTAGCGGGGCGGGGGCGCCCCAATGAGCAGTTCTTC.

The chain uses TRBV7-2 and TRBJ2-2; a weak D match, TRBD1 (6 bases). CDR1 and CDR2 (germline): SGHTA, FQGNSA. The CDR3 has 16 amino acids. The germline V and J ends were trimmed by 3 bases and 4 bases, with 15 bases remaining between them. CDR3 residues: CASSFKGTPSTGELFF. The CDR3 region has the DNA TGTGCCAGCAGCTTTAAGGGGACACCGAGCACCGGGGAGCTGTTTTTT.

The chain uses TRBV6-6 and TRBJ1-6; tentative D call: TRBD1 (5 bases). The CDR3 totals 14 residues. Deletions cut 2 bases from V and 10 bases from J, with 12 bases between. Germline V gene sequence: CDR1 MNHNY, CDR2 SVGAGI (reference sequence). The CDR3 DNA reads TGTGCCAGCAGTTACCGCGCAGGGTACTCACCCCTCCACTTT. It codes for CASSYRAGYSPLHF.

CDR3 sequence reads: CASSLGTVNTEAFF. For the CDR3, the DNA is TGTGCCAGTAGTTTGGGGACAGTAAACACTGAAGCTTTCTTT. The chain carries TRBV19 and TRBJ1-1; 7 bases agree with TRBD1. The CDR3 has 14 amino acids. V shed 5 bases, J shed 2 bases, and the junction held 5 bases outside the gene matches. The germline gives CDR1 LNHDA, CDR2 SQIVND (reference sequence).

This clone came up a few times. The J gene is TRBJ2-7, the V gene TRBV7-2; no firm D call. Trimming pared 5 bases from V and 4 bases from J, leaving 15 bases between. This CDR3 is built from 14 residues. The germline CDR1 and CDR2 sequences are SGHTA and FQGNSA. The CDR3, as DNA: TGTGCCAGCAGCCCCGGGTCGGAATGGTACGAGCAGTACTTC. Its protein product is CASSPGSEWYEQYF.

This clone was observed once. The V and J genes are TRBV6-5 and TRBJ2-3, with TRBD2 matching 9 bases. The V segment lost 7 bases and the J segment 5 bases; nucleotides outside the gene matches: 7. Germline values: CDR1 MNHEY, CDR2 SVGAGI. The CDR3 has 14 amino acids. This chain's CDR3 is CASMGGGAVDTQYF. CDR3 DNA sequence: TGTGCCAGCATGGGCGGGGGGGCGGTAGATACGCAGTATTTT.

This clone was seen more than once but under ten times. This chain uses TRBV7-2 with TRBJ2-3; D remains ambiguous. Trimming shortened V by 8 bases and J by 0 bases, and 18 bases separated the two germline ends. CDR3 length: 16 residues. Per germline, CDR1 SGHTA and CDR2 FQGNSA. CDR3 amino acids: CASRRSSRFSTDTQYF. The DNA of the CDR3 is TGTGCCAGCCGTCGGTCATCCCGCTTTAGCACAGATACGCAGTATTTT.

The V call is TRBV7-9, the J call TRBJ2-7; D may be TRBD1 (5 bases). V was trimmed by 5 bases and J by 5 bases, leaving 13 bases between them. In germline, CDR1 is SEHNR, CDR2 FQNEAQ (reference sequence). This CDR3 has 13 amino acids. The CDR3 nucleotides are TGTGCCAGCAGCCTAAGGGGATTCCACGAGCAGTACTTC. It encodes CASSLRGFHEQYF.

A few counts support this clone. The chain combines TRBV10-2 with TRBJ1-4; no clear D gene. The CDR3 contains 15 residues. Germline CDR1 and CDR2: WSHSY and SAAADI. V was trimmed by 6 bases and J by 3 bases, leaving 14 bases between them. CDR3 residues: CASRRTSVANEKLFF. The CDR3 nucleotides are TGCGCCAGCAGGCGTACAAGCGTCGCTAATGAAAAACTGTTTTTT.

The gene calls are TRBV5-1 and TRBJ2-3, with TRBD2 matching 8 bases. CDR3 size: 15 residues. Trimming took 0 bases from V and 1 from J; bases not matched to a gene: 1. The germline CDR1 and CDR2 sequences are SGHRS and YFSETQ. CDR3 in amino acids: CASSLAGLGTDTQYF. CDR3 DNA sequence: TGCGCCAGCAGCTTGGCGGGACTAGGCACAGATACGCAGTATTTT. Based on the CDR3 plus reference TRBV5-1 and TRBJ2-3, the full variable domain is KAGVTQTPRYLIKTRGQQVTLSCSPISGHRSVSWYQQTPGQGLQFLFEYFSETQRNKGNFPGRFSGRQFSNSRSEMNVSTLELGDSALYLCASSLAGLGTDTQYFGPGTRLTVL.

The chain carries TRBV5-5 and TRBJ2-6; perhaps TRBD1 as D (5 bases). CDR3 length equals 18 residues. V was trimmed by 0 bases and J by 0 bases, leaving 13 bases between them. Germline lookup yields CDR1 SGHKS and CDR2 YYEKEE (reference sequence). CDR3 sequence: CASSLEGVGFSGANVLTF. For the CDR3, the DNA is TGTGCCAGCAGCTTGGAAGGGGTGGGTTTCTCTGGGGCCAACGTCCTGACTTTC. The full variable domain, with the rest looked up from reference TRBV5-5 and TRBJ2-6, is DAGVTQSPTHLIKTRGQQVTLRCSPISGHKSVSWYQQVLGQGPQFIFQYYEKEERGRGNFPDRFSARQFPNYSSELNVNALLLGDSALYLCASSLEGVGFSGANVLTFGAGSRLTVL.

The J gene is TRBJ2-1, the V gene TRBV10-1; 9 bases agree with TRBD2. Trimming at V came to 4 bases and at J to 6 bases, leaving 4 bases not matched to a gene. From germline, CDR1 is WNHNN and CDR2 SYGVQD (reference sequence). CDR3 length: 14 amino acids. The CDR3 nucleotides are TGCGCCAGCAGTGTCCAGCGGGGGGCCAATGAGCAGTTCTTC. This encodes CASSVQRGANEQFF.

This clone was observed a few times. This chain uses TRBV19 with TRBJ1-1; TRBD1 matches 9 bases. The J segment lost 4 bases and the V segment lost 3 bases, leaving 15 bases of the junction unmatched. CDR3 size: 18 residues. Germline CDR1 and CDR2: LNHDA and SQIVND (reference sequence). This chain's CDR3 is CASSIIITTGGLGTEAFF. The CDR3 DNA sequence: TGTGCCAGTAGTATCATAATCACGACAGGGGGGTTGGGCACTGAAGCTTTCTTT.

This chain uses TRBV5-4 with TRBJ2-1; D perhaps matches TRBD2 (5 bases). Germline V gives CDR1 SGHNT, CDR2 YYREEE (reference sequence). The V end was cut by 3 bases, the J end by 0 bases, with 13 bases between. The CDR3 has 16 residues. The CDR3 protein is CASSSRTGPSYNEQFF. The CDR3 coding sequence is TGTGCCAGCAGCTCCCGGACTGGCCCCTCCTACAATGAGCAGTTCTTC.

On this clone: This sample also contains other DNA sequences that code for the same CDR3. The chain combines TRBV6-6 with TRBJ1-5; possibly TRBD1 for D (6 bases). The CDR3 runs 13 residues. Trimming removed 2 bases at V and 6 bases at J, with 8 bases between. The germline gives CDR1 MNHNY, CDR2 SVGAGI (reference sequence). CDR3 in amino acids: CASSYEGVQPQHF. The CDR3, as DNA: TGTGCCAGCAGTTACGAGGGGGTTCAGCCCCAGCATTTT.

In nucleotides, the CDR3 is TGCGCCAGCAGCTCGGGGGGGCCTGGAGAGACCCAGTACTTC. It codes for CASSSGGPGETQYF. The chain combines TRBV5-1 with TRBJ2-5; TRBD2 matches 8 bases. This CDR3 has 14 residues. Germline V lookup: CDR1 SGHRS, CDR2 YFSETQ. V shed 3 bases and J 4 bases; nucleotides not matched to a gene: 5.

The V and J genes are TRBV19 and TRBJ2-3, with a possible D match to TRBD2 (7 bases). The CDR3 covers 16 residues. V was pared by 7 bases and J by 5 bases, with 22 bases between. Germline loops: CDR1 LNHDA, CDR2 SQIVND (reference sequence). The CDR3 sequence is CASTNGGATGGDTQYF. The CDR3 DNA follows: TGTGCCAGTACCAATGGGGGGGCTACCGGGGGAGATACGCAGTATTTT.

The genes are TRBV5-6 and TRBJ1-1; no reliable D call. V was trimmed by 2 bases and J by 1 base, leaving 12 bases between them. This CDR3 comprises 15 residues. Germline CDR1 and CDR2: SGHDT and YYEEEE. CDR3 in amino acids: CASSLRGGSNTEAFF. In DNA form, the CDR3 reads TGTGCCAGCAGCTTACGGGGTGGGTCGAACACTGAAGCTTTCTTT.